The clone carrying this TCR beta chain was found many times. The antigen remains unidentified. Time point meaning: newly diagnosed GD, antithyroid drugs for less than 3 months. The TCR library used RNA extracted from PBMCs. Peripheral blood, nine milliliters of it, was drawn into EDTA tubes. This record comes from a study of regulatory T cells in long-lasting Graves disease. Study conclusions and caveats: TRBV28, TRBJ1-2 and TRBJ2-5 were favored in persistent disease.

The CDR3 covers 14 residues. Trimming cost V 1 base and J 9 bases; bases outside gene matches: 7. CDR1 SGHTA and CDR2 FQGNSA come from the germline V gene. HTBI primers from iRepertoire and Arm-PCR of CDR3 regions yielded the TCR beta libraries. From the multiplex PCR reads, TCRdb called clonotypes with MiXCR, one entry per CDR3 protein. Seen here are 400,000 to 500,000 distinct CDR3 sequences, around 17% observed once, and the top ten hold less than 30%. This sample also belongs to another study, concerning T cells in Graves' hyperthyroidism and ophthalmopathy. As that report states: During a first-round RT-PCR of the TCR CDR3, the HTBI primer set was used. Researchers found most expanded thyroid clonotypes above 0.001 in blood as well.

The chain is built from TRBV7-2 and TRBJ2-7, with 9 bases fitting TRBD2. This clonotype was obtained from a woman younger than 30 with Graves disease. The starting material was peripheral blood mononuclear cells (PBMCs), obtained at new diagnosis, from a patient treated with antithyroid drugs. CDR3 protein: CASSLEALAGLQYF. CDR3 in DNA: TGTGCCAGCAGCTTAGAAGCTCTAGCGGGACTGCAGTACTTC.